Listed below are T cell receptor beta chains from one sample, sequenced in a study of PD-L1 blockade in urothelial cancer. Generated by immunoSEQ multiplex PCR, the TCRdb table keeps only in-frame clones and is missing some. This table holds 90,000 to 120,000 clones, about 90% found once. Sequencing used PBMCs, obtained around atezolizumab (anti-PD-L1) treatment. These receptor sequences come from an elderly woman with urothelial cancer. Both conserved end residues are part of each CDR3. A D gene is named only where the DNA matches it firmly. Clone sizes are given selectively: once, few, many, or a class where the clone is expanded.

d_call j_call v_call clone_size cdr3_aa cdr3_nt
TRBD1 TRBJ2-7 TRBV10-2 once CASSENRGAEYF TGCGCCAGCAGTGAAAACAGGGGGGCGGAGTACTTC
TRBD1 TRBJ1-1 TRBV27 . CASQSQGAKGVAEAFF TGTGCCAGCCAATCCCAGGGGGCGAAGGGTGTGGCTGAAGCTTTCTTT
. TRBJ2-5 TRBV15 . CATSYEWRATQYF TGTGCCACCAGTTATGAGTGGCGGGCGACCCAGTACTTC
. TRBJ1-1 TRBV7-9 once CASSPGQGNTEAFF TGTGCCAGCAGCCCAGGGCAGGGGAACACTGAAGCTTTCTTT
. TRBJ1-1 TRBV11-3 . CASSTRGNTEAFF TGTGCCAGCAGCACCCGGGGGAATACTGAAGCTTTCTTT
TRBD2 TRBJ2-3 TRBV5-4 . CASPGGVAGGLGDTQYF TGTGCCAGCCCCGGAGGGGTAGCGGGAGGGCTCGGGGATACGCAGTATTTT
. TRBJ1-5 TRBV2 . CASSGSPTTVGGGQPQHF TGTGCCAGCAGTGGATCTCCCACGACGGTCGGCGGGGGCCAGCCCCAGCATTTT
TRBD1 TRBJ1-4 TRBV18 . CASSPSQGQGDEKLFF TGTGCCAGCTCACCGTCCCAGGGACAGGGGGATGAAAAACTGTTTTTT
TRBD1 TRBJ2-2 TRBV5-6 . CASSLARGQGWAGELFF TGTGCCAGCAGCTTGGCAAGGGGACAGGGGTGGGCCGGGGAGCTGTTTTTT
TRBD1 TRBJ2-2 TRBV14 . CASSQVWTGNTGELFF TGTGCCAGCAGCCAAGTATGGACAGGGAACACCGGGGAGCTGTTTTTT
TRBD2 TRBJ2-3 TRBV11-2 . CASSSVSGSRTDTQYF TGTGCCAGCAGCTCGGTTAGCGGGTCCCGCACAGATACGCAGTATTTT
TRBD1 TRBJ1-4 TRBV30 . CAWTSGGGEKLFF TGTGCCTGGACTTCCGGAGGGGGCGAAAAACTGTTTTTT
. TRBJ2-7 TRBV27 . CASSYGSDDEQYF TGTGCCAGCAGCTACGGGAGCGACGACGAGCAGTACTTC
TRBD1 TRBJ1-2 TRBV30 . CAWSTNPQGSGYTF TGTGCCTGGAGTACCAACCCACAGGGGTCAGGCTACACCTTC
TRBD1 TRBJ2-1 TRBV7-9 . CASSSQGAPSYNEQFF TGTGCCAGCAGTTCACAGGGGGCTCCCTCCTACAATGAGCAGTTCTTC
. TRBJ1-2 TRBV5-6 few CASSSRGANYGYTF TGTGCCAGCAGCTCCCGGGGGGCTAACTATGGCTACACCTTC
TRBD1 TRBJ2-1 TRBV25-1 . CASVETGIHNEQFF TGTGCCAGCGTGGAGACAGGGATCCACAATGAGCAGTTCTTC
. TRBJ1-1 TRBV15 once CATSSQGFEAFF TGTGCCACCAGCTCTCAGGGATTTGAAGCTTTCTTT
. TRBJ2-1 TRBV28 . CASSLVASSGNEQFF TGTGCCAGCAGTTTGGTGGCTAGTTCGGGCAATGAGCAGTTCTTC
. TRBJ2-3 TRBV6-1 . CASSARQISSTDTQYF TGTGCCAGCAGTGCCCGCCAGATTTCTAGCACAGATACGCAGTATTTT
. TRBJ1-4 TRBV2 . CASRGGNEKLFF TGTGCCAGTCGGGGTGGTAATGAAAAACTGTTTTTT
. TRBJ2-7 TRBV19 once CASSDSPSYEQYF TGTGCCAGTAGTGATAGCCCCTCCTACGAGCAGTACTTC
. TRBJ2-3 TRBV7-2 . CASSSQGGIDTQYF TGTGCCAGCAGTTCACAGGGTGGAATAGATACGCAGTATTTT
. TRBJ2-5 TRBV7-3 . CASSLGQAQETQYF TGTGCCAGCAGCTTAGGACAAGCGCAAGAGACCCAGTACTTC
. TRBJ1-1 TRBV2 . CASTSQVVMNTEAFF TGTGCCAGCACCTCACAGGTTGTTATGAACACTGAAGCTTTCTTT
. TRBJ1-5 TRBV28 few CASSYRASNQPQHF TGTGCCAGCAGTTACAGGGCTTCCAATCAGCCCCAGCATTTT
TRBD1 TRBJ1-3 TRBV5-6 . CASSRTWDSSGNTIYF TGTGCCAGCAGTCGGACATGGGACAGCTCTGGAAACACCATATATTTT
TRBD1 TRBJ2-1 TRBV18 . CASSPRDRVYNEQFF TGTGCCAGCTCACCACGGGACAGGGTGTACAATGAGCAGTTCTTC
TRBD2 TRBJ2-3 TRBV2 . CASSEDGRAADTQYF TGTGCCAGCAGTGAAGACGGGAGGGCCGCAGATACGCAGTATTTT
TRBD2 TRBJ2-4 TRBV19 . CASSTVAGGFKNIQYF TGTGCCAGTAGTACTGTAGCGGGAGGGTTCAAAAACATTCAGTACTTC
. TRBJ1-2 TRBV21-1 . CASSKAGQPQAYGYTF TGTGCCAGCAGCAAAGCGGGACAGCCCCAGGCCTATGGCTACACCTTC